A selection of T cell receptor beta chains follows, all from one sample in a study of cytomegalovirus exposure and HLA in healthy donors. Sequencing was performed with immunoSEQ multiplex PCR; in TCRdb, only in-frame clones are kept and a portion is missing. The repertoire holds tens of thousands of clones, with 85% to 90% as singletons. The sequenced sample consisted of PBMCs. The receptor source for this set is a woman between 18 and 29 years old in good health and CMV-seropositive. CDR3s include the opening cysteine and the closing phenylalanine or tryptophan. A D gene is named only where the DNA matches it firmly. For some rows the clone size is stated as once, few or many, or as a class when expanded; others skip it.

clone size,J gene,V gene,D gene,CDR3 protein,CDR3 DNA
NA,TRBJ1-4,TRBV18,TRBD1,CASSPPGTGGVYEKLFF,TGTGCCAGCTCACCGCCCGGGACAGGGGGCGTATATGAAAAACTGTTTTTT
NA,TRBJ1-5,TRBV27,TRBD1,CASGDRSNQPQHF,TGTGCCAGCGGGGACAGGTCTAATCAGCCCCAGCATTTT
NA,TRBJ2-5,TRBV4-1,NA,CASSQAHLSEETQYF,TGCGCCAGCAGCCAAGCCCACCTTTCGGAAGAGACCCAGTACTTC
NA,TRBJ2-1,TRBV11-2,TRBD1,CASSPLGTVYNEQFF,TGTGCCAGCAGCCCCTTGGGGACAGTTTACAATGAGCAGTTCTTC
NA,TRBJ2-7,TRBV10-3,TRBD1,CATSGGEQYF,TGTGCCACCTCAGGGGGCGAGCAGTACTTC
few,TRBJ2-5,TRBV2,TRBD1,CASSGDRQETQYF,TGTGCCAGCAGCGGGGACAGACAAGAGACCCAGTACTTC
NA,TRBJ1-1,TRBV30,TRBD1,CAGDRGQNTEAFF,TGTGCCGGAGACAGGGGACAGAACACTGAAGCTTTCTTT
NA,TRBJ1-1,TRBV29-1,TRBD1,CSGGTGGEAFF,TGCAGCGGGGGAACAGGGGGTGAAGCTTTCTTT
once,TRBJ2-7,TRBV5-4,NA,CASSLAGAHYEQYF,TGTGCCAGCAGCTTGGCAGGGGCTCACTACGAGCAGTACTTC
NA,TRBJ2-7,TRBV2,NA,CASSERPGRRDSYEQYF,TGTGCCAGCAGTGAACGACCGGGACGGAGGGATTCCTACGAGCAGTACTTC
NA,TRBJ2-5,TRBV9,NA,CARNARRGETQYF,TGTGCCAGAAATGCCCGACGGGGAGAGACCCAGTACTTC
NA,TRBJ2-1,TRBV7-6,NA,CASSLVVGADNEQFF,TGTGCCAGCAGCTTAGTTGTGGGAGCCGACAATGAGCAGTTCTTC
NA,TRBJ2-4,TRBV5-8,TRBD1,CASSLVGQGVAKNIQYF,TGTGCCAGCAGCTTGGTAGGACAGGGGGTAGCCAAAAACATTCAGTACTTC
NA,TRBJ1-5,TRBV28,TRBD1,CASSLRRAGGSSLGNQPQHF,TGTGCCAGCAGTTTGCGACGAGCAGGGGGTTCTTCTCTAGGCAATCAGCCCCAGCATTTT
NA,TRBJ1-1,TRBV7-9,NA,CASSFVLNTEAFF,TGTGCCAGCAGCTTCGTCCTGAACACTGAAGCTTTCTTT
NA,TRBJ2-1,TRBV28,TRBD2,CASSLTPRGGLAGSAEQFF,TGTGCCAGCAGTTTGACACCCCGGGGTGGGCTAGCGGGATCAGCTGAGCAGTTCTTC
NA,TRBJ2-3,TRBV5-6,NA,CASSLATDTQYF,TGTGCCAGCAGCTTAGCTACCGATACGCAGTATTTT
NA,TRBJ2-3,TRBV18,NA,CASSPAARPISTDTQYF,TGTGCCAGCTCACCGGCCGCCAGGCCGATAAGCACAGATACGCAGTATTTT
NA,TRBJ1-4,TRBV9,TRBD1,CASSARQGVEKLFF,TGTGCCAGCAGCGCAAGACAGGGAGTCGAAAAACTGTTTTTT
NA,TRBJ2-7,TRBV25-1,NA,CASSGTGYEQYF,TGTGCCAGCAGTGGAACAGGGTACGAGCAGTACTTC